This TCR beta chain was documented in a study of human T cells and chemical hapten exposure. Trimming pared 0 bases from V and 0 bases from J, leaving 5 bases between. The germline V gene has CDR1 DFQATT and CDR2 SNEGSKA (reference sequence). The CDR3 is 14 amino acids. Noted time point: patch test 1, 2 weeks after DPC sensitization. Treatment specified: therapeutic diphenylcyclopropenone sensitization with weekly scalp DPC. This clonotype was detected only a few times. Its specificity is unknown. Authors' analysis steps: Sequenced samples showed a median of roughly 99,000 TCRs each, with counts running from around 20,000 to 690,000. TCRdb ran MiXCR on the RACE reads and lists one entry per CDR3 protein. These V and J calls originate from TCRdb's pipeline instead of the authors' own analysis. This table has some 70,000 distinct CDR3 sequences, approximately 35% appearing once. Study-level findings and limits: With regard to DPC sensitization, TCRs above 1 in 1000 frequency did not change.

This receptor was identified in a man aged 35 to 55 with alopecia areata. Some clones in this sample may be carry-over from other donors' samples. This chain links TRBV20-1 with TRBJ1-4; D ambiguous. The starting material was whole blood, obtained in connection with sensitization to the hapten diphenylcyclopropenone (DPC). CDR3 loop: CSAREGATNEKLFF. The DNA of the CDR3 is TGCAGTGCTAGAGAGGGTGCAACTAATGAAAAACTGTTTTTT.